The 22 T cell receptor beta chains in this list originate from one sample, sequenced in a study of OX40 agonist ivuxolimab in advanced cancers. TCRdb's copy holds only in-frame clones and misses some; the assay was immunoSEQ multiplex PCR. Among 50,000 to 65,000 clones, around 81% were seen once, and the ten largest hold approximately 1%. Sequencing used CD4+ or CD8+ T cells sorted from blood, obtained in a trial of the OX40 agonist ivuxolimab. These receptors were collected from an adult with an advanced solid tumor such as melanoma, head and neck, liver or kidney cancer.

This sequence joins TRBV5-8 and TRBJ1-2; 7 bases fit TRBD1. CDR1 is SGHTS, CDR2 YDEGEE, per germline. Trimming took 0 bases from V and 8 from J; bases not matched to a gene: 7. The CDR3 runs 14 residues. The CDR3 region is CASSLVQGGGGYTF. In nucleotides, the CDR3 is TGTGCCAGCAGCTTGGTGCAGGGAGGGGGCGGCTACACCTTC.

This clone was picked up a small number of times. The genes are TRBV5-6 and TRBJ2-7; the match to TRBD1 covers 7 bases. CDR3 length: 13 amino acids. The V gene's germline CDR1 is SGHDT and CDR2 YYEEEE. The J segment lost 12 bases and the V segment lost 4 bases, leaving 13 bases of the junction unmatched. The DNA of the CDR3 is TGTGCCAGCAGCCTTCGGACAGGAATTTTGGCGTACTTC. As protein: CASSLRTGILAYF.

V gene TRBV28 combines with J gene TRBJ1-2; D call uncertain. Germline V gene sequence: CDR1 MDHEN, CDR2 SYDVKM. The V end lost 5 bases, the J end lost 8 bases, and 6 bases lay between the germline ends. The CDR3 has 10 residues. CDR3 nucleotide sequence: TGTGCCAGCAGTCGGATAGGCTACACCTTC. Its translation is CASSRIGYTF.

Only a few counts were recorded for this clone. The CDR3 protein is CASSVRDRVPDTQYF. CDR3 DNA: TGTGCCAGCAGTGTCCGGGACAGGGTGCCAGATACGCAGTATTTT. The chain links TRBV2 to TRBJ2-3, with 9 nucleotides matching TRBD1. Trimming at V came to 4 bases and at J to 4 bases, leaving 6 bases not matched to a gene. Germline CDR1 SNHLY, CDR2 FYNNEI. This CDR3 comprises 15 residues.

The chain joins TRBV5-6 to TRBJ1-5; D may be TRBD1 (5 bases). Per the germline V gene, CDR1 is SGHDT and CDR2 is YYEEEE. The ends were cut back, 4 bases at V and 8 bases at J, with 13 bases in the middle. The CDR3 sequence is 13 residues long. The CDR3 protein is CASSVGRLKPQHF. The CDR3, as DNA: TGTGCCAGCAGCGTGGGACGGCTGAAGCCCCAGCATTTT.

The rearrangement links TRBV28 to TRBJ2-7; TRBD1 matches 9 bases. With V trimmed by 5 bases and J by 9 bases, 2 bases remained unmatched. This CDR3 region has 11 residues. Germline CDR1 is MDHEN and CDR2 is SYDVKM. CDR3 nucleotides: TGTGCCAGCAGTGGGACAGGGAGGCAGTACTTC. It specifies CASSGTGRQYF.

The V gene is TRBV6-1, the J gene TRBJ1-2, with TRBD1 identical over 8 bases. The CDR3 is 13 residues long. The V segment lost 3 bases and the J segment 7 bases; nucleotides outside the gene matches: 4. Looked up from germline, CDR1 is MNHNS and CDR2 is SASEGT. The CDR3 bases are TGTGCCAGCAGTGATCTTACAGGGGGTGGCTACACCTTC. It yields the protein CASSDLTGGGYTF.

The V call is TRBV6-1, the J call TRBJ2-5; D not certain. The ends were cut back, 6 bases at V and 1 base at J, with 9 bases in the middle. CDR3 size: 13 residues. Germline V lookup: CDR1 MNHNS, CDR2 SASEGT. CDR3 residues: CASRAQIQETQYF. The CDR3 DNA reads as TGTGCCAGCAGGGCTCAAATCCAAGAGACCCAGTACTTC.

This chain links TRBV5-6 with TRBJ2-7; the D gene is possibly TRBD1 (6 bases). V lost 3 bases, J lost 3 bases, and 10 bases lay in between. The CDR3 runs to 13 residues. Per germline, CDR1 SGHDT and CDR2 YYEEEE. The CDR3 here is CASSYRGGYEQYF. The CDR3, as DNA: TGTGCCAGCAGCTACCGAGGGGGCTACGAGCAGTACTTC.

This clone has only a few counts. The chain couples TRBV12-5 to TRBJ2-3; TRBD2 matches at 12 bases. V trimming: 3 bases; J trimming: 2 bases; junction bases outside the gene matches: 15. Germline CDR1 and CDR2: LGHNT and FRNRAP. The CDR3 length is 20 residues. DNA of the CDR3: TGTGCTAGTGGTTTTTTCGGACTAGCGGGGCTTGGAGCTACCACAGATACGCAGTATTTT. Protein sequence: CASGFFGLAGLGATTDTQYF.

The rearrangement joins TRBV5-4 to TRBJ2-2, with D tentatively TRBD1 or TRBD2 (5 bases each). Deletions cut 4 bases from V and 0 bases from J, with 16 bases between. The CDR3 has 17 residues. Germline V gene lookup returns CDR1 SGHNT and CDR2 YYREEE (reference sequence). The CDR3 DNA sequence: TGTGCCAGCAGCCGAGGGGCGACTACGGCGAACACCGGGGAGCTGTTTTTT. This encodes CASSRGATTANTGELFF.

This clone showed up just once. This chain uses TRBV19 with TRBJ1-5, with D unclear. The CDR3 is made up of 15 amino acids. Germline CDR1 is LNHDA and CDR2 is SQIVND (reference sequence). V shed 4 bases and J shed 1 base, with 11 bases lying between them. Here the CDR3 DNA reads TGTGCCAGTAGTAGCGGGAGGAACAGCAATCAGCCCCAGCATTTT. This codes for CASSSGRNSNQPQHF.

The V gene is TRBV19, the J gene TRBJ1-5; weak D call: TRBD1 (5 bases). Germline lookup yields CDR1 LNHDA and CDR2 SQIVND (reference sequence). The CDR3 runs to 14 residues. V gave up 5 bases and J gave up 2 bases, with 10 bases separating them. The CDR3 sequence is CASSFQGGNQPQHF. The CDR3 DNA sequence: TGTGCCAGTAGTTTCCAGGGAGGCAATCAGCCCCAGCATTTT.

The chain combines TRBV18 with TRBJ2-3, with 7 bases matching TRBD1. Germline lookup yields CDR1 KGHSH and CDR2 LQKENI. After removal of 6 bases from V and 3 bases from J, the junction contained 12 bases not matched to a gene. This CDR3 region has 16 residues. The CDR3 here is CASSNIQGKVTDTQYF. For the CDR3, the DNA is TGTGCCAGCTCGAACATACAGGGGAAGGTTACAGATACGCAGTATTTT. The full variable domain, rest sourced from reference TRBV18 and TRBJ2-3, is NAGVMQNPRHLVRRRGQEARLRCSPMKGHSHVYWYRQLPEEGLKFMVYLQKENIIDESGMPKERFSAEFPKEGPSILRIQQVVRGDSAAYFCASSNIQGKVTDTQYFGPGTRLTVL.

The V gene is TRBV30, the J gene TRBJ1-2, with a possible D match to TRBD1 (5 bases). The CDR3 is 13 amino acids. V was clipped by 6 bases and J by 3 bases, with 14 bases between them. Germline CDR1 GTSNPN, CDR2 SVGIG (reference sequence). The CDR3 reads CACLPGRDYGYTF. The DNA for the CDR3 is TGTGCCTGTTTACCGGGGCGCGACTATGGCTACACCTTC.

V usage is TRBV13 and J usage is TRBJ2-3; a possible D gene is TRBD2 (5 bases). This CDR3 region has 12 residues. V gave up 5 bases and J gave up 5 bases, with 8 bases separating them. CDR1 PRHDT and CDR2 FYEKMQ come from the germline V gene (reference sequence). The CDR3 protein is CASSQGLDTQYF. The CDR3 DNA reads TGTGCCAGCAGCCAAGGACTAGATACGCAGTATTTT.

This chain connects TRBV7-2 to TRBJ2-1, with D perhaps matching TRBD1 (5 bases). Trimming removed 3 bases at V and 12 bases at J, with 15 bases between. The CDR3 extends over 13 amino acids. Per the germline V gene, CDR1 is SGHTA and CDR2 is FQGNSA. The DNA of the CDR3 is TGTGCCAGCAGCTTTACCAGGGTTGGGCCGCAGTTCTTC. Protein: CASSFTRVGPQFF.

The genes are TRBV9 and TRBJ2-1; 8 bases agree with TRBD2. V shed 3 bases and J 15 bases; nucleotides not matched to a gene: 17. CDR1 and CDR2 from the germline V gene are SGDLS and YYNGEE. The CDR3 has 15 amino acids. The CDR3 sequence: CASSEGTSGGLSRFF. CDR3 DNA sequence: TGTGCCAGCAGCGAAGGGACCAGCGGGGGACTTAGTAGGTTCTTC.

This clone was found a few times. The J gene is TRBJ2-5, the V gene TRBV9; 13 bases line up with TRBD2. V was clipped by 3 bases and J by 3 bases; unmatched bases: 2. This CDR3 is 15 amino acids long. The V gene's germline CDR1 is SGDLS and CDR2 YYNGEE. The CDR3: CASSGLAGGEETQYF. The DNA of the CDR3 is TGTGCCAGCAGCGGACTAGCGGGGGGCGAAGAGACCCAGTACTTC.

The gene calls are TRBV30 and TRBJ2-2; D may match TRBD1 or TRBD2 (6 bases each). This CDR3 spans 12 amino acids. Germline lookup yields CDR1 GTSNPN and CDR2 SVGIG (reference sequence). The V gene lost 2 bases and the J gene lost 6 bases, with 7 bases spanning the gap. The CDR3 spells CAWSRGAGELFF. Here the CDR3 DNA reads TGTGCCTGGAGTAGGGGGGCCGGGGAGCTGTTTTTT.

The CDR3 DNA follows: TGTGCAAGTCGCTTAACCCGAAGGGGTTACACTGAAGCTTTCTTT. Translating gives CASRLTRRGYTEAFF. This sequence joins TRBV12-2 and TRBJ1-1; TRBD1 reflects the table's D call only, with no check against the DNA. TRBV12-2 is flagged as a pseudogene. This CDR3 is 15 amino acids long.

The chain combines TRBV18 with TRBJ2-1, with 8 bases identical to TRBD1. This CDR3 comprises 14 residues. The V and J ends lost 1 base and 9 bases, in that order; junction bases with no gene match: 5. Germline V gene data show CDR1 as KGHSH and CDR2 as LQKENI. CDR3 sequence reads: CASSPRQGAGEQFF. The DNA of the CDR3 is TGTGCCAGCTCACCACGGCAGGGGGCGGGTGAGCAGTTCTTC. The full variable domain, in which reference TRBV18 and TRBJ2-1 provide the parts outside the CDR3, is NAGVMQNPRHLVRRRGQEARLRCSPMKGHSHVYWYRQLPEEGLKFMVYLQKENIIDESGMPKERFSAEFPKEGPSILRIQQVVRGDSAAYFCASSPRQGAGEQFFGPGTRLTVL.